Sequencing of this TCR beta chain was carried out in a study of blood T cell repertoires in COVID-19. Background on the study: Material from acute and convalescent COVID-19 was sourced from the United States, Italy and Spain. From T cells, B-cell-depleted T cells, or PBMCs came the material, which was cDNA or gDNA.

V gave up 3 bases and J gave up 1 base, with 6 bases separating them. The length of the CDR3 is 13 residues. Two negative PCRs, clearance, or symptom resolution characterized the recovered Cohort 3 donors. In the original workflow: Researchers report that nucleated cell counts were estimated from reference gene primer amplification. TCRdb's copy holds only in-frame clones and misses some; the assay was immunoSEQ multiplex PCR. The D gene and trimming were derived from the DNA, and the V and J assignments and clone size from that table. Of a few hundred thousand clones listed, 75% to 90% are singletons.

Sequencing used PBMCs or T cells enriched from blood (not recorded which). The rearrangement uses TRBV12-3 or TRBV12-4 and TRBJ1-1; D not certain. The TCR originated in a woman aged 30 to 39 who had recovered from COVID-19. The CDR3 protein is CASSFRQNTEAFF. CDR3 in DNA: TGTGCCAGCAGTTTCCGACAGAACACTGAAGCTTTCTTT.